This TCR beta chain was observed in a study of shared clonotypes between healthy human individuals. For the study at large: The plates for each donor numbered three CD4 naive, three CD4 memory, two CD8 naive and one CD8 memory.

Germline V gives CDR1 SGHRS, CDR2 YFSETQ. This CDR3 has 14 residues. The V end was cut by 3 bases, the J end by 4 bases, with 13 bases between. This clone was seen once. TCRdb's table, derived via immunoSEQ multiplex PCR, lists solely in-frame clones and lacks some. Seen here are 2 million to 3 million clones, around nine tenths observed once, and the top ten hold around 0.15%. The gene calls are TRBV5-1 and TRBJ2-5, with a weak D call TRBD2 (6 bases). The sample comprised naive CD4+ T cells sorted from blood. Subset of the sample: CD45RA+ positively selected. This sequence originates from a man between 18 and 35 years old in good health. The CDR3 protein is CASSSRGGTETQYF. In DNA, the CDR3 is TGCGCCAGCAGCTCGAGGGGCGGGACAGAGACCCAGTACTTC.